This T cell receptor beta chain emerged from a study of regulatory T cells in long-lasting Graves disease. The CDR3 is made up of 16 amino acids. Trimming shortened V by 7 bases and J by 10 bases, and 26 bases separated the two germline ends. General study findings and limits: Persistent patients shared under 3,000 public clonotypes among themselves. Newly diagnosed patients shared fewer, at around 970.

Sample time point: newly diagnosed GD, antithyroid drugs for less than 3 months. RNA from PBMCs was the source of the TCR library. As for this clonotype: What it recognizes is unknown. A far larger clone is off by one base, so a read error is likely.

Construction of TCR beta libraries relied on iRepertoire HTBI primers and on Arm-PCR targeting CDR3 regions. Under the authors' procedure: Samples jointly harbored 55 to 75 TRBV and over 11 TRBJ segments. MiXCR, applied by TCRdb to the multiplex PCR reads, yields one record per CDR3 protein. TCRdb, rather than the study authors, made the V and J calls. The sample lists more than 300,000 distinct CDR3 sequences; less than 20% were seen once. The receptor was derived from a female donor with Graves disease. Material: peripheral blood mononuclear cells (PBMCs), obtained at new diagnosis, from a patient treated with antithyroid drugs. The chain joins TRBV12-3 or TRBV12-4 to TRBJ2-1; no reliable D call. DNA of the CDR3: TGTGCCAGCACCCTCGGTCGGACGGCCGGACGCTACGAGCAGTTCTTC. It yields the protein CASTLGRTAGRYEQFF.